Shown below are 4 T cell receptor beta chains from a single sample sequenced in a study of blood T cell repertoires in COVID-19. This table comes from immunoSEQ multiplex PCR, and its TCRdb copy is limited to in-frame clones, with some not included. Of some 80,000 clones in the sample, 79% were seen once. The sequencing sample was made of peripheral blood. The receptors shown here come from a woman of 80 years or more with active or convalescent COVID-19.

The rearrangement links TRBV7-4 to TRBJ2-7; 8 nucleotides align to TRBD2. This CDR3 has 14 residues. Germline CDR1 and CDR2: SGHVT and SQSDAQ. With V trimmed by 10 bases and J by 0 bases, 8 bases remained unmatched. The CDR3: CAKHGLAGSYEQYF. CDR3 coding DNA: TGTGCCAAACACGGGCTAGCGGGCTCCTACGAGCAGTACTTC.

The chain recombines TRBV7-8 with TRBJ1-2; D gene ambiguous. From germline, CDR1 is SGHVS and CDR2 FQNEAQ. The CDR3 extends over 16 amino acids. The V end lost 4 bases, the J end lost 4 bases, and 19 bases lay between the germline ends. CDR3 DNA: TGTGCCAGCAGCTCCCGAAACATTTTCCCCTCCTATGGCTACACCTTC. Translated, it gives CASSSRNIFPSYGYTF.

The chain couples TRBV19 to TRBJ1-5; 10 nucleotides align to TRBD1. The germline V gene has CDR1 LNHDA and CDR2 SQIVND (reference sequence). The CDR3 length is 15 residues. V dropped 3 bases and J dropped 2; count of bases not matched to a gene: 1. The CDR3 region has the DNA TGTGCCAGTAGTATGACAGGGGGCGGCAATCAGCCCCAGCATTTT. Translation gives CASSMTGGGNQPQHF.

Concerning this clone: At the DNA level, this CDR3 is encoded by other sequences in the same sample as well. The chain carries TRBV7-3 and TRBJ2-1, with 13 bases that match TRBD2. J lost 4 bases, V lost 5 bases, and 2 bases had no gene match. The CDR3 runs to 15 residues. The germline V gene encodes CDR1 SGHTA and CDR2 FQGTGA. CDR3 in DNA: TGTGCCAGCAGCCCACTAGCGGGAGGGTACAATGAGCAGTTCTTC. It codes for CASSPLAGGYNEQFF.